This T cell receptor beta chain was retrieved from a study of cytomegalovirus exposure and HLA in healthy donors. Study in general: The roughly 120 validation repertoires used the same platform as the roughly 670 first-cohort repertoires, a later analysis reported.

CDR3 length equals 16 residues. The germline V gene has CDR1 SEHNR and CDR2 FQNEAQ (reference sequence). V gave up 0 bases and J gave up 4 bases; unmatched junction bases: 8. Using immunoSEQ multiplex PCR, the repertoire was profiled, and TCRdb retains in-frame clones only, with some absent. This sample yields under 250,000 clones, of which around 86% are seen a single time; more than 1.5% belongs to the top ten. As for this clone: Its cognate antigen is unknown.

Overall study findings and caveats: Most TCR sequences proved rare, with some public TCRs found in many donors.

The sequence was collected from a woman aged 18-29 years in good health and CMV-seropositive. The chain is built from TRBV7-9 and TRBJ1-2, with 7 bases lining up with TRBD1. Sequencing was performed on PBMCs. The CDR3 nucleotides read TGTGCCAGCAGCTTAGCGCTTGCAGGGGGATCCTATGGCTACACCTTC. The encoded protein is CASSLALAGGSYGYTF.